A single sample is the source of the 21 T cell receptor beta chains below, sequenced in a study of cytomegalovirus exposure and HLA in healthy donors. With 60 Vbeta and 13 Jbeta primers, the PCR was carried out. The protocol was immunoSEQ multiplex PCR, while the TCRdb copy is restricted to in-frame clones and leaves out a portion. Of 90,000 to 110,000 clones listed, 75% to 85% were seen once; the top ten hold 2% to 2.5%. The sample was PBMCs. The receptor set was obtained from a man aged 25-45 years in good health and CMV-seronegative.

The chain is built from TRBV7-8 and TRBJ1-1, with TRBD1 matching 7 bases. The junction had 13 bases not matched to a gene; V was cut back by 5 bases and J by 7 bases. Germline lookup yields CDR1 SGHVS and CDR2 FQNEAQ. The CDR3 has 15 residues. CDR3 nucleotides: TGTGCCAGCAGCCGAGGGTTGGAGGGGGCGGTTGAAGCTTTCTTT. Encoded protein: CASSRGLEGAVEAFF. The whole variable domain, filled in from reference TRBV7-8 and TRBJ1-1, reads GAGVSQSPRYKVAKRGQDVALRCDPISGHVSLFWYQQALGQGPEFLTYFQNEAQLDKSGLPSDRFFAERPEGSVSTLKIQRTQQEDSAVYLCASSRGLEGAVEAFFGQGTRLTVV.

This chain joins TRBV7-2 and TRBJ1-1, with D tentatively TRBD1 (5 bases). Germline assignment: CDR1 SGHTA and CDR2 FQGNSA. This CDR3 contains 15 residues. Trimming removed 2 bases at V and 0 bases at J, with 10 bases between. The CDR3 nucleotides are TGTGCCAGCAGCTTAACGGGGGGGATGAACACTGAAGCTTTCTTT. It yields the protein CASSLTGGMNTEAFF. Looking up the rest from reference TRBV7-2 and TRBJ1-1 gives the full variable domain: GAGVSQSPSNKVTEKGKDVELRCDPISGHTALYWYRQSLGQGLEFLIYFQGNSAPDKSGLPSDRFSAERTGGSVSTLTIQRTQQEDSAVYLCASSLTGGMNTEAFFGQGTRLTVV.

The J gene is TRBJ2-7, the V gene TRBV5-1, with TRBD2 identical over 8 bases. The V gene's germline CDR1 is SGHRS and CDR2 YFSETQ. The CDR3 covers 14 residues. Unmatched junction bases numbered 6, after V lost 0 bases and J lost 7 bases. The CDR3: CASSLGREGREQYF. CDR3 bases: TGCGCCAGCAGCTTGGGCCGGGAGGGCCGTGAGCAGTACTTC.

The V call is TRBV9, the J call TRBJ2-7; 12 bases map to TRBD2. From germline, CDR1 is SGDLS and CDR2 YYNGEE. After removal of 2 bases from V and 2 bases from J, the junction contained 5 bases not matched to a gene. This CDR3 is built from 16 residues. This chain's CDR3 is CASSVLTSGRTYEQYF. The CDR3 bases are TGTGCCAGCAGCGTTCTGACTAGCGGGAGAACCTACGAGCAGTACTTC.

This clone came up once. The chain carries TRBV25-1 and TRBJ1-1, with 8 bases matching TRBD1. V lost 0 bases, J lost 3 bases, and 3 bases stayed unmatched. This CDR3 comprises 15 residues. The germline V gene encodes CDR1 MGHDK and CDR2 SYGVNS. CDR3 sequence reads: CASSEYGQGHTEAFF. DNA of the CDR3: TGTGCCAGCAGTGAATACGGACAGGGCCACACTGAAGCTTTCTTT.

There are many counts of this clone. This chain uses TRBV6-1 with TRBJ2-1; D perhaps matches TRBD1 (6 bases). Trimming removed 6 bases at V and 5 bases at J, with 11 bases between. Per the germline V gene, CDR1 is MNHNS and CDR2 is SASEGT. The CDR3 runs to 13 residues. CDR3 amino acids: CASRLDSNNEQFF. The CDR3, as DNA: TGTGCCAGCAGGTTGGACAGCAACAATGAGCAGTTCTTC.

This clone was detected only a few times. The CDR3 DNA reads as TGTGCCCGAGGCTACAATGAGCAGTTCTTC. Translated: CARGYNEQFF. The chain joins TRBV30 to TRBJ2-1, with no clear D. Germline loops: CDR1 GTSNPN, CDR2 SVGIG (reference sequence). This CDR3 comprises 10 residues. V lost 8 bases and J 3 bases, leaving 5 bases between the germline ends.

This clone came up a few times. This rearrangement joins TRBV28 to TRBJ2-1; D gene unclear. Per germline, CDR1 MDHEN and CDR2 SYDVKM. The V end lost 6 bases, the J end lost 5 bases, and 8 bases lay between the germline ends. This CDR3 has 12 residues. DNA for the CDR3: TGTGCCAGCAGGATACAAGACAATGAGCAGTTCTTC. It codes for CASRIQDNEQFF.

The J gene is TRBJ2-7, the V gene TRBV6-1; TRBD1 agrees at 7 bases. V lost 5 bases, J lost 3 bases, and 4 bases stayed unmatched. From germline, CDR1 is MNHNS and CDR2 SASEGT. This CDR3 spans 13 amino acids. CDR3 residues: CASSTTGFYEQYF. The CDR3, as DNA: TGTGCCAGCAGTACGACAGGGTTCTACGAGCAGTACTTC.

Written as DNA, the CDR3 is TGTGCCAGCAGTGACACGGGTCGGGTCTATGGCTACACCTTC. Amino acid sequence: CASSDTGRVYGYTF. The V call is TRBV25-1, the J call TRBJ1-2; D remains unclear. Per germline, CDR1 MGHDK and CDR2 SYGVNS. V shed 3 bases and J shed 4 bases, with 12 bases lying between them. This CDR3 region has 14 residues.

Concerning this clone itself: The junction shows a germline mismatch at one end, possibly a read error. Other DNA sequences in this specimen translate into the identical CDR3. The V gene is TRBV6-5, the J gene TRBJ1-1, with D possibly being TRBD1 (6 bases). The CDR3 is made up of 12 amino acids. Germline CDR1 reads MNHEY; CDR2 reads SVGAGI. For the CDR3, the DNA is TGTGCCAGCAGTCGCGGGGGCACTGAGGCTTTCTTT. Amino acids: CASSRGGTEAFF.

The chain couples TRBV9 to TRBJ2-3; 9 bases align to TRBD2. V was clipped by 2 bases and J by 0 bases; unmatched bases: 4. The CDR3 is 16 amino acids. Germline lookup yields CDR1 SGDLS and CDR2 YYNGEE. CDR3 in amino acids: CASSVLAGISTDTQYF. The CDR3 region has the DNA TGTGCCAGCAGCGTGCTAGCGGGGATAAGCACAGATACGCAGTATTTT.

The chain carries TRBV7-3 and TRBJ1-2; possible D gene TRBD1, 5 bases. Per the germline V gene, CDR1 is SGHTA and CDR2 is FQGTGA. Trimming took 2 bases from V and 3 from J, leaving 10 bases between them. CDR3 size: 14 residues. The CDR3 is CASSLHGGDYGYTF. Written as DNA, the CDR3 is TGTGCCAGCAGCTTACACGGGGGGGACTATGGCTACACCTTC.

This chain connects TRBV25-1 to TRBJ2-3, with D perhaps matching TRBD2 (5 bases). CDR1 is MGHDK and CDR2 is SYGVNS in the germline V gene. The CDR3 is 14 amino acids. Between the trimmed V and J ends, which lost 5 bases and 0 bases, there was a span of 9 bases. In DNA, the CDR3 is TGTGCCAGCAGTCCGAGCGGCAGCACAGATACGCAGTATTTT. Residues: CASSPSGSTDTQYF.

The chain combines TRBV6-4 with TRBJ1-1, with no clear D. The CDR3 is 13 amino acids. V was shortened by 3 bases and J by 0 bases, with 5 bases between the two germline ends. The germline gives CDR1 MRHNA, CDR2 SNTAGT. CDR3: CASSESMNTEAFF. The CDR3 DNA is TGTGCCAGCAGTGAGTCAATGAACACTGAAGCTTTCTTT.

The V gene is TRBV29-1, the J gene TRBJ2-1, with 8 bases that match TRBD1. The CDR3 is 13 amino acids. Germline lookup yields CDR1 SQVTM and CDR2 ANQGSEA. Losses at the gene ends were 7 bases for V and 10 bases for J; bases not matched to a gene: 12. The CDR3: CSALDREVKEQFF. The DNA for the CDR3 is TGCAGCGCGTTGGACAGGGAGGTAAAGGAGCAGTTCTTC.

This chain joins TRBV13 and TRBJ1-4; TRBD1 agrees at 7 bases. The CDR3 spans 14 residues. Germline V lookup: CDR1 PRHDT, CDR2 FYEKMQ (reference sequence). Trimming at V came to 0 bases and at J to 8 bases, leaving 3 bases not matched to a gene. The chain's CDR3 is CASSLGDRDEKLFF. The DNA of the CDR3 is TGTGCCAGCAGCTTAGGAGACAGGGACGAAAAACTGTTTTTT.

V usage is TRBV2 and J usage is TRBJ2-3; 9 nucleotides match TRBD2. J was trimmed by 0 bases and V by 5 bases; bases with no gene match: 6. Germline V CDR1 and CDR2: SNHLY, FYNNEI. This CDR3 is 16 amino acids long. The CDR3 protein is CASSWRTSVSTDTQYF. Here the CDR3 DNA reads TGTGCCAGCAGTTGGCGGACTAGCGTTAGCACAGATACGCAGTATTTT. Full variable domain (outside the CDR3, taken from reference TRBV2 and TRBJ2-3): EPEVTQTPSHQVTQMGQEVILRCVPISNHLYFYWYRQILGQKVEFLVSFYNNEISEKSEIFDDQFSVERPDGSNFTLKIRSTKLEDSAMYFCASSWRTSVSTDTQYFGPGTRLTVL.

This clone was recorded only once. The rearrangement uses TRBV4-1 and TRBJ1-4; no firm D call. Per germline, CDR1 MGHRA and CDR2 YSYEKL. CDR3 length: 13 residues. With 4 bases removed from V and 4 bases from J, the gap between germline ends came to 7 bases. CDR3 sequence (DNA): TGCGCCAGCAGCCTAGTGATTAATGAAAAACTGTTTTTT. Its protein is CASSLVINEKLFF.

The rearrangement links TRBV6-7 to TRBJ1-1, with a possible D match to TRBD1 (5 bases). TRBV6-7 is labeled an ORF, and its function is uncertain. The CDR3 loop spans 15 amino acids. The germline V and J ends were trimmed by 4 bases and 4 bases, with 16 bases remaining between them. The CDR3 spells CASSFHGGVGTEAFF. The CDR3, as DNA: TGTGCCAGCAGTTTCCACGGGGGGGTTGGCACTGAAGCTTTCTTT.

J is TRBJ1-1 and V is TRBV2, with 9 bases that match TRBD1. V shed 2 bases and J 0 bases; nucleotides not matched to a gene: 4. The germline CDR1 and CDR2 sequences are SNHLY and FYNNEI. The CDR3 is 16 amino acids. The CDR3 region has the DNA TGTGCCAGCAGTGAATCACAGGGGGCACTGAACACTGAAGCTTTCTTT. It encodes CASSESQGALNTEAFF.